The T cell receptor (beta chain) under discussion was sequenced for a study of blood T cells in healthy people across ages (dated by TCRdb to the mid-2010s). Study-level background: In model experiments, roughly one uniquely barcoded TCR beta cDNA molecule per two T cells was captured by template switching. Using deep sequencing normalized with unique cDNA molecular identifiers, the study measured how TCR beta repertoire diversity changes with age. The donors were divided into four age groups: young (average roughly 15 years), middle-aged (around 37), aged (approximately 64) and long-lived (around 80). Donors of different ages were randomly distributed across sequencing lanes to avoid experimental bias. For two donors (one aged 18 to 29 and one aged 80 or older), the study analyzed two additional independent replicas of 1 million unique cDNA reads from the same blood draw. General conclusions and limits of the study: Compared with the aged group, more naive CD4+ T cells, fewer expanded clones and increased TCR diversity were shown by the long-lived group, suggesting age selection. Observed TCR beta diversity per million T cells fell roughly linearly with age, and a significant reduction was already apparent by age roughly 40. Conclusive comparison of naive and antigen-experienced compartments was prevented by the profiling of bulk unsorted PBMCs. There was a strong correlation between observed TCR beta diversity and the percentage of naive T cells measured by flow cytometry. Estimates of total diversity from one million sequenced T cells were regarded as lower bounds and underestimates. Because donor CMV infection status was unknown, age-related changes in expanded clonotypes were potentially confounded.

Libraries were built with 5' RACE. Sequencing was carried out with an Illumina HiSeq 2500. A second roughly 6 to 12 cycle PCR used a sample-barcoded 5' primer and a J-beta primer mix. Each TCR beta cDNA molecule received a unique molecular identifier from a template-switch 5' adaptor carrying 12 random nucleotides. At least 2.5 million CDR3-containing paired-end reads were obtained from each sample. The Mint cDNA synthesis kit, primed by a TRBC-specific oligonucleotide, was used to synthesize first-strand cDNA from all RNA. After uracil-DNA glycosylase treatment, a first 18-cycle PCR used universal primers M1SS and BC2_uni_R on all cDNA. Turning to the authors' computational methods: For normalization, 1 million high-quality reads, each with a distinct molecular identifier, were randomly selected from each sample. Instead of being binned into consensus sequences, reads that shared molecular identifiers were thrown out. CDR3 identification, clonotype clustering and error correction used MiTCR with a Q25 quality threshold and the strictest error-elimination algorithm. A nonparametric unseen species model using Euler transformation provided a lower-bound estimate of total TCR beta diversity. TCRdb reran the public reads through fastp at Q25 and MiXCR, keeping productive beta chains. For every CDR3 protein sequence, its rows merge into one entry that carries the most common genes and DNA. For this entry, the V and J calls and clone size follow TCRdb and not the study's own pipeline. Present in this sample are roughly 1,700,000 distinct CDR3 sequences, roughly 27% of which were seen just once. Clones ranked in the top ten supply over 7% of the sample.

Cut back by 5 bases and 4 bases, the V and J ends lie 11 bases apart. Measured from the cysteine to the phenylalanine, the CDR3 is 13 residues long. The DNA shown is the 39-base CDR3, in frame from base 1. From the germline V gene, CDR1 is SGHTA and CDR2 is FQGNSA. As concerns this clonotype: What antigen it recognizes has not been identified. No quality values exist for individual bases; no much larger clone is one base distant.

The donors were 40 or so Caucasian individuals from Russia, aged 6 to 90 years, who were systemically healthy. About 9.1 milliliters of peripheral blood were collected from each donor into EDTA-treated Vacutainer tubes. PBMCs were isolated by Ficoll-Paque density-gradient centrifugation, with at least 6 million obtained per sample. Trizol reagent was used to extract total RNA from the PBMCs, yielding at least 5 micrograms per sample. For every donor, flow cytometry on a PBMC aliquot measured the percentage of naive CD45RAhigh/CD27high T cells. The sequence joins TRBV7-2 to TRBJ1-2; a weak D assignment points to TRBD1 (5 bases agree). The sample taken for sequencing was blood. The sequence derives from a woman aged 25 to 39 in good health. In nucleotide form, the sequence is TGTGCCAGCAGCGAGGGGTTTGGCTATGGCTACACCTTC. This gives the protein CASSEGFGYGYTF.